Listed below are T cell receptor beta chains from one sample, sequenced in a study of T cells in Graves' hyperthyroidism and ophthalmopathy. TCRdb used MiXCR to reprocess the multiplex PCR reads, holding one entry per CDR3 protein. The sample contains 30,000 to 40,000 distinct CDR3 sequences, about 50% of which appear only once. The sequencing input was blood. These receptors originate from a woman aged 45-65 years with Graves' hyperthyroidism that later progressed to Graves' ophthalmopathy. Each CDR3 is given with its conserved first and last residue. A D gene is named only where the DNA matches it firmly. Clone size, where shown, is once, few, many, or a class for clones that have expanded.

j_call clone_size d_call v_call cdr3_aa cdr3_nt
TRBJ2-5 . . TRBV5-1 CASSNGLRGQETQYF TGCGCCAGCAGCAACGGACTCCGAGGCCAAGAGACCCAGTACTTC
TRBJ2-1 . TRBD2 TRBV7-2 CASSFGASGSGNEQFF TGTGCCAGCAGCTTTGGTGCTAGCGGGAGTGGTAATGAGCAGTTCTTC
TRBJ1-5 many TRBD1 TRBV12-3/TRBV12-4 CASRGGQGLGNPRLQPQHF TGTGCCAGCAGGGGGGGACAGGGGCTCGGAAACCCTAGGCTCCAGCCCCAGCATTTT
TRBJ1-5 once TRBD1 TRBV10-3 CAISESEGTVNQPQHF TGTGCCATCAGTGAGTCGGAAGGGACAGTGAATCAGCCCCAGCATTTT
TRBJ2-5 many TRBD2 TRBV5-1 CASSLSPAGGRETQYF TGCGCCAGCAGCTTGTCCCCAGCGGGAGGTCGGGAGACCCAGTACTTC
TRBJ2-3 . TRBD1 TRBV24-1 CATSDWVQGSYNEQYF TGTGCCACCAGTGATTGGGTACAGGGGTCCTACAATGAGCAGTATTTT
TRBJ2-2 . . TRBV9 CASSGRGPQGCANTGELFF TGTGCCAGCAGCGGTCGGGGTCCCCAGGGCTGTGCGAACACCGGGGAGCTGTTTTTT
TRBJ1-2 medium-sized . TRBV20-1 CSARHDKGFYGYTF TGCAGTGCGCGACATGATAAGGGCTTCTATGGCTACACCTTC
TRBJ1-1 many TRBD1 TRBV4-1 CASSQEGWDRGSNTEAFF TGCGCCAGCAGCCAAGAAGGGTGGGACAGGGGCTCGAACACTGAAGCTTTCTTT
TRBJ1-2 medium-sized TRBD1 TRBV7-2 CASSPGTVGYTF TGTGCCAGCAGCCCAGGGACAGTTGGCTACACCTTC
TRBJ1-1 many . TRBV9 CASGLSDSEAFF TGTGCCAGCGGTCTGTCTGATTCTGAAGCTTTCTTT
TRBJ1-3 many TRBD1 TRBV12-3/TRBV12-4 CASSPGQGRISGNTIYF TGTGCCAGCAGTCCCGGACAGGGACGGATCTCTGGAAACACCATATATTTT
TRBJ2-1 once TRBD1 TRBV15 CATSTTGQGGGDEQFF TGTGCCACCAGCACAACGGGACAGGGGGGCGGGGATGAGCAGTTCTTC
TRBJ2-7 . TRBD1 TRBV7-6 CASSLMTGEQYF TGTGCCAGCAGCTTAATGACAGGGGAGCAGTACTTC
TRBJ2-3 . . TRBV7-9 CASSLLTGDTQYF TGTGCCAGCAGCTTACTCACGGGAGATACGCAGTATTTT
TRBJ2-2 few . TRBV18 CASSPLRGFGELFF TGTGCCAGCTCACCACTCCGGGGTTTCGGGGAGCTGTTTTTT
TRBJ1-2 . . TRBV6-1 CASRKGRYGYTF TGTGCCAGCAGGAAGGGGCGATACGGCTACACCTTC
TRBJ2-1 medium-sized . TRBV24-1 CATSDLQTATYNEQFF TGTGCCACCAGTGATTTGCAGACTGCTACCTACAATGAGCAGTTCTTC
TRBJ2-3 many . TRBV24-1 CATSDIIGTDTQYF TGTGCCACCAGTGATATAATAGGCACAGATACGCAGTATTTT
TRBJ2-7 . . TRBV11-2 CASSSSPLVCEQYF TGTGCGAGCAGCTCAAGCCCTCTAGTCTGCGAGCAGTACTTC
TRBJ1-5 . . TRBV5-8 CASSLVWDNQPQHF TGTGCCAGCAGCTTGGTCTGGGACAATCAGCCCCAGCATTTT
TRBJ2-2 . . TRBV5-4 CASSLAGGGRLNTGELFF TGTGCCAGCAGCTTGGCAGGGGGCGGGAGGCTGAACACCGGGGAGCTGTTTTTT
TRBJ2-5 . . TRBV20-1 CSASLRTLQKTQYF TGCAGTGCTAGTCTTCGGACACTTCAGAAGACCCAGTACTTC
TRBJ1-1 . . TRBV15 CATSREPGVLDTEAFF TGTGCCACCAGCAGAGAACCTGGAGTTTTGGACACTGAAGCTTTCTTT
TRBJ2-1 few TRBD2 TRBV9 CASSARLAGGQNEQFF TGTGCCAGCAGCGCCCGACTAGCGGGGGGGCAGAATGAGCAGTTCTTC
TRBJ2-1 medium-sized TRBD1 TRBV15 CATSSRDRVWDEQFF TGTGCCACCAGCAGCCGGGACAGGGTGTGGGATGAGCAGTTCTTC
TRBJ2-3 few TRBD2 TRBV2 CASRFGLAGSTDTQYF TGTGCCAGCAGATTTGGACTAGCGGGAAGCACAGATACGCAGTATTTT
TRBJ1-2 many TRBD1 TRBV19 CASSYTGQMFYGYTF TGTGCCAGTAGCTATACGGGACAGATGTTCTATGGCTACACCTTC
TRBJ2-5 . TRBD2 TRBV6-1 CASSYLAGPQETQYF TGTGCCAGCAGTTACCTAGCGGGACCACAAGAGACCCAGTACTTC
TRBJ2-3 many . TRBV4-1 CASSPGGDTQYF TGCGCCAGCAGCCCTGGGGGAGATACGCAGTATTTT
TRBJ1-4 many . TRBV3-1 CASSQEGLNEKLFF TGTGCCAGCAGCCAAGAGGGACTTAATGAAAAACTGTTTTTT
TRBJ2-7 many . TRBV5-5 CASSRWLGEQYF TGTGCCAGCAGCCGGTGGTTGGGTGAGCAGTACTTC
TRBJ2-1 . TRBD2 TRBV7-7 CASSVDAGTSGRERGYNEQFF TGTGCTAGCAGCGTAGATGCCGGGACTAGCGGGAGGGAAAGGGGATACAATGAGCAGTTCTTC
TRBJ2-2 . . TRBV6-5 CVSRPGGPDSGELFF TGTGTCAGCAGACCCGGAGGGCCTGACAGCGGGGAGCTGTTTTTT
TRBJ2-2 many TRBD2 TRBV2 CASSVLAGGSTGELFF TGTGCCAGCAGTGTACTAGCGGGAGGGTCAACCGGGGAGCTGTTTTTT
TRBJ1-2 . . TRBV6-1 CASSERDGYTF TGTGCCAGCAGTGAACGGGATGGCTACACCTTC
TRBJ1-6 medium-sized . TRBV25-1 CASSEYIGQAHNSPLHF TGTGCCAGCAGTGAATACATTGGGCAGGCCCACAATTCACCCCTCCACTTT
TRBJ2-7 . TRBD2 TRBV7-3 CASSPGTSGSSYEQYF TGTGCCAGCAGCCCCGGGACTAGCGGGAGCTCCTACGAGCAGTACTTC
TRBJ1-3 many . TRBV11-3 CASSSGNTIYF TGTGCCAGCAGCTCAGGAAACACCATATATTTT
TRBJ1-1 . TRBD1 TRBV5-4 CARSRGGDTEAFF TGTGCCAGGAGCAGGGGGGGGGACACTGAAGCTTTCTTT
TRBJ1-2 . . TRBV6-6 CASSYPGLAHGYTF TGTGCCAGCAGTTACCCGGGACTGGCGCACGGCTACACCTTC
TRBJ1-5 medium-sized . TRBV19 CASRQNNQPQHF TGTGCCAGTAGGCAGAACAATCAGCCCCAGCATTTT
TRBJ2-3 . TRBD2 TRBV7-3 CASSPQGLAGAGTQYF TGTGCCAGCAGCCCACAGGGACTAGCGGGAGCGGGTACGCAGTATTTT
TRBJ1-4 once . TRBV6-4 CASNERQGSEKLFF TGTGCCAGCAATGAGCGTCAGGGTAGTGAAAAACTGTTTTTT
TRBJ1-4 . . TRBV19 CAGSPGAMEKLFF TGTGCCGGTAGTCCCGGGGCGATGGAAAAACTGTTTTTT